Described below is a single T cell receptor beta chain sequence and its context. The antigen remains unidentified. This sample was included in a study of T cell responses to AZD1222 COVID-19 vaccine. Libraries were prepared by immunoSEQ multiplex PCR; TCRdb keeps only in-frame clonotypes and omits some of them. The sample has about 150,000 clones; 88% are singletons. The germline CDR1 and CDR2 sequences are SGHVS and FQNEAQ. The V end lost 5 bases, the J end lost 2 bases, and 9 bases lay between the germline ends. The length of the CDR3 is 14 residues. Findings and limits, study-wide: At study baseline, merely six AZD1222 recipients were seropositive. Spike-specific TCR breadth and depth rose after two AZD1222 doses. It was only after the peak T cell response that any repertoires were sampled.

The receptor was derived from an adult who had recovered from COVID-19. The V call is TRBV7-8, the J call TRBJ1-4; D ambiguous. The sequences come from peripheral blood, collected after recovery from COVID-19. The CDR3 DNA sequence: TGTGCCAGCAGCCGAGCTACGACTAATGAAAAACTGTTTTTT. Its translation is CASSRATTNEKLFF.